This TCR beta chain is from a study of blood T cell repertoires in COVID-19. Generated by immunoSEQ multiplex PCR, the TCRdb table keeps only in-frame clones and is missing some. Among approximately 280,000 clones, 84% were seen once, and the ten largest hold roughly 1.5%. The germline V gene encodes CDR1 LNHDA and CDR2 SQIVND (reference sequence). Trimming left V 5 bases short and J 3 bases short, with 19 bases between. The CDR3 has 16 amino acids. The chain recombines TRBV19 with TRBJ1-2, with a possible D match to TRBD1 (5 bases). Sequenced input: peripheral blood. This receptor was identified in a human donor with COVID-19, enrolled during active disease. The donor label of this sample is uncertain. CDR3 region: CASSVPRWGGDYGYTF. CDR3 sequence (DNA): TGTGCCAGTAGTGTCCCCCGGTGGGGGGGGGACTATGGCTACACCTTC.